This entry describes one TCR beta chain. Trimming pared 0 bases from V and 0 bases from J, leaving 6 bases between. Germline V CDR1 and CDR2: SGHKS, YYEKEE (reference sequence). The CDR3 sequence is 14 residues long. The data were taken from a study of blood T cell repertoires in COVID-19. Repertoires were generated with immunoSEQ multiplex PCR, while TCRdb's copy carries only in-frame clones and drops some. The table includes around 200,000 clones, 86% detected once. The TCR sequence derives from a man aged 65-85 years with active or convalescent COVID-19. Source material: peripheral blood. The chain has TRBV5-5 and TRBJ2-5; D gene unclear. The CDR3 region is CASSLALYQETQYF. CDR3 in DNA: TGTGCCAGCAGCTTGGCTTTATACCAAGAGACCCAGTACTTC.